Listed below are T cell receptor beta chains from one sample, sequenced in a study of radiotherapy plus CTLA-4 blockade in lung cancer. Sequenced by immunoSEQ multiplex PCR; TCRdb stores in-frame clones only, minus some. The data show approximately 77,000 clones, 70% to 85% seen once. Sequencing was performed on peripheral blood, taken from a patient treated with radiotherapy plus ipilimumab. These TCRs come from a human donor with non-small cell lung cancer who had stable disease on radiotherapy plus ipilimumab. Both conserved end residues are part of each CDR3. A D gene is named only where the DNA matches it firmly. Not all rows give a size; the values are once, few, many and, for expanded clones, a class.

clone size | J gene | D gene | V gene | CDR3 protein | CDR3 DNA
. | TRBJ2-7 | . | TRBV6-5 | CASSPDRGPPYEQYF | TGTGCCAGCAGCCCAGACCGGGGGCCGCCCTACGAGCAGTACTTC
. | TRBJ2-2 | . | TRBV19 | CASSMGGSRNTGELFF | TGTGCCAGTAGTATGGGTGGGTCTAGGAACACCGGGGAGCTGTTTTTT
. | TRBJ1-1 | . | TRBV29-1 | CSARPTQNTEAFF | TGCAGCGCCCGCCCGACACAGAACACTGAAGCTTTCTTT
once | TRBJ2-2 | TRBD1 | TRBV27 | CASSGTGNTGELFF | TGTGCCAGCAGCGGGACAGGGAACACCGGGGAGCTGTTTTTT
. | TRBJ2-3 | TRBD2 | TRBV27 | CASSLLAGGPDTQYF | TGTGCCAGCAGCCTTCTAGCGGGGGGGCCAGATACGCAGTATTTT
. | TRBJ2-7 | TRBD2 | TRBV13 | CASSSPAGGRVREQYF | TGTGCCAGCAGCTCCCCCGCGGGCGGGAGGGTGCGGGAGCAGTACTTC
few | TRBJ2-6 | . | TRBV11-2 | CASSLTGDVLTF | TGTGCCAGCAGCTTAACCGGGGACGTCCTGACTTTC
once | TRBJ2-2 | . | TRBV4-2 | CASSQTLNNPNTGELFF | TGTGCCAGCAGCCAAACTTTAAACAACCCGAACACCGGGGAGCTGTTTTTT
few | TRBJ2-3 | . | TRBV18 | CASSPGSTDTQYF | TGTGCCAGCTCACCGGGAAGCACAGATACGCAGTATTTT
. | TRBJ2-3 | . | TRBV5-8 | CASSPDPATDTQYF | TGTGCCAGCAGCCCGGACCCTGCCACAGATACGCAGTATTTT
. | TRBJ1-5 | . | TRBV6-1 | CASSELQPQHF | TGTGCCAGCAGTGAACTTCAGCCCCAGCATTTT
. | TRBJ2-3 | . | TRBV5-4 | CASFPKRGTSTDTQYF | TGTGCCAGCTTTCCCAAACGGGGGACTAGCACAGATACGCAGTATTTT
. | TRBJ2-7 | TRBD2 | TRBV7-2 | CASSRDYTYEQYF | TGTGCCAGCAGCCGGGACTACACCTACGAGCAGTACTTC
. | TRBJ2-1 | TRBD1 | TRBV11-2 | CASSLDRGQRNEQFF | TGTGCCAGCAGCTTGGACAGGGGCCAGAGGAATGAGCAGTTCTTC
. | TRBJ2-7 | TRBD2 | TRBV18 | CASSPAGTTYEQYF | TGTGCCAGCTCACCGGCCGGGACTACCTACGAGCAGTACTTC
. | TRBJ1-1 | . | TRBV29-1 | CSARTANTEAFF | TGCAGCGCCAGGACAGCGAACACTGAAGCTTTCTTT
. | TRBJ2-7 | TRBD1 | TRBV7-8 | CASSLQGYGEQYF | TGTGCCAGCAGCCTACAGGGGTATGGCGAGCAGTACTTC
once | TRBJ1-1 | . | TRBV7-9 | CASKLVGEAFF | TGTGCCAGCAAGTTGGTGGGTGAAGCTTTCTTT
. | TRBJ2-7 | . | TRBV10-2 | CASSEQLREQYF | TGCGCCAGCAGTGAGCAGCTTCGCGAGCAGTACTTC
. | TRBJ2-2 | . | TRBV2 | CASSERARGTGELFF | TGTGCCAGCAGTGAGCGAGCTCGGGGCACCGGGGAGCTGTTTTTT
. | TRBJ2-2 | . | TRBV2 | CASSEDKGVGTGELFF | TGTGCCAGCAGTGAAGATAAGGGGGTAGGGACCGGGGAGCTGTTTTTT
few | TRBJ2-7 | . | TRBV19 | CASSISSAAYEQYF | TGTGCCAGTAGTATATCTAGCGCCGCCTACGAGCAGTACTTC
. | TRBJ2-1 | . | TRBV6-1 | CASSALDPSNNEQFF | TGTGCCAGCAGTGCTCTGGACCCTTCTAACAATGAGCAGTTCTTC
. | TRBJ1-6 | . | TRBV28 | CASSSPRSAAPLHF | TGTGCCAGCAGTTCACCTCGGTCGGCGGCACCCCTCCACTTT
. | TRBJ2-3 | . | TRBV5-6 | CASSLAGFTDTQYF | TGTGCCAGCAGCTTGGCCGGCTTCACAGATACGCAGTATTTT
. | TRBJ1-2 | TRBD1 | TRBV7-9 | CASSSGRDSSGYTF | TGTGCCAGCAGCTCTGGGCGGGACAGCAGTGGCTACACCTTC
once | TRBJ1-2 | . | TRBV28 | CASSLDSDYGYTF | TGTGCCAGCAGTCTCGACAGCGACTATGGCTACACCTTC
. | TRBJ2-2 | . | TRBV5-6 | CASSLGPGRTGELFF | TGTGCCAGCAGCTTGGGACCCGGGAGAACCGGGGAGCTGTTTTTT
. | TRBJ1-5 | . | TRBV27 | CASMREGGNQPQHF | TGTGCCAGCATGAGGGAAGGGGGCAATCAGCCCCAGCATTTT
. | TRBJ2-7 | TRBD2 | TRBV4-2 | CASSQPRTSSAPYEQYF | TGTGCCAGCAGCCAGCCGCGGACTAGCAGCGCCCCCTACGAGCAGTACTTC
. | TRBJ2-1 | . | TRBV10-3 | CAISGTPTGGNEQFF | TGTGCCATCAGTGGGACACCGACAGGAGGCAATGAGCAGTTCTTC
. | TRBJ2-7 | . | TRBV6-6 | CASRRERSYEQYF | TGTGCCAGCAGGAGGGAACGATCCTACGAGCAGTACTTC
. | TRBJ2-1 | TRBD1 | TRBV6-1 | CASSIDRGPYNEQFF | TGTGCCAGCAGCATTGACAGGGGGCCCTACAATGAGCAGTTCTTC
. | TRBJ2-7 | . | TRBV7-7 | CASSLAGESHEQYF | TGTGCCAGCAGCTTAGCAGGGGAAAGCCACGAGCAGTACTTC
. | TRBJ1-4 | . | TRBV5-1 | CASSLEVGRNEKLFF | TGCGCCAGCAGCTTGGAGGTAGGACGTAATGAAAAACTGTTTTTT
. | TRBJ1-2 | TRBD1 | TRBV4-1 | CASSTGANPPSTF | TGCGCCAGCTCGACAGGGGCCAACCCTCCTAGCACCTTC
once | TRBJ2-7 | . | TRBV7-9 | CASSLPPEQYF | TGTGCCAGCAGCTTACCCCCCGAGCAGTACTTC
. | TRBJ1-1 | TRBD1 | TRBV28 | CASRETRQGATEAFF | TGTGCCAGCAGAGAAACGAGGCAGGGGGCTACTGAAGCTTTCTTT
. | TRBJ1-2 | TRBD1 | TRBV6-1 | CASGGDRANYGYTF | TGTGCCAGCGGTGGGGACAGAGCTAACTATGGCTACACCTTC
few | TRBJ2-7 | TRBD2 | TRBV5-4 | CASSFGLANYEQYF | TGTGCCAGCAGCTTCGGACTAGCGAACTACGAGCAGTACTTC
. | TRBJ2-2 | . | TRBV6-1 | CASSLLSNTGELFF | TGTGCCAGCAGCCTTCTTTCGAACACCGGGGAGCTGTTTTTT
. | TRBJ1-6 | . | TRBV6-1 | CASFVGTTYNSPLHF | TGTGCCAGCTTTGTGGGGACCACCTATAATTCACCCCTCCACTTT
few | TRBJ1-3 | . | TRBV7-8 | CASSDTGSTGNTIYF | TGTGCCAGCAGCGACACAGGGTCTACTGGAAACACCATATATTTT
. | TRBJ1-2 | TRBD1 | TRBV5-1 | CASSFQTGTGSFHGYTF | TGCGCCAGCAGCTTCCAAACCGGGACAGGGAGCTTTCATGGCTACACCTTC
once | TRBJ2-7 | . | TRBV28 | CASSLIGGVGEQYF | TGTGCCAGCAGTTTAATAGGGGGAGTGGGAGAGCAGTACTTC
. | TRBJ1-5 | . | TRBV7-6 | CASSLSPQGYSNQPQHF | TGTGCCAGCAGCTTAAGTCCGCAGGGTTATAGCAATCAGCCCCAGCATTTT
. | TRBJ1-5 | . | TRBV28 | CASSWAGSNQPQHF | TGTGCCAGCAGTTGGGCGGGTAGCAATCAGCCCCAGCATTTT
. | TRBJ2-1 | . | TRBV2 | CASSETNYNEQFF | TGTGCCAGCAGTGAAACTAATTACAATGAGCAGTTCTTC
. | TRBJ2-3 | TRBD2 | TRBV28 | CASSSPTSGNADTQYF | TGTGCCAGCAGTTCTCCGACTAGCGGGAACGCAGATACGCAGTATTTT
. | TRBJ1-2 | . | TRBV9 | CASSARRPGGGSNGYTF | TGTGCCAGCAGCGCGAGGCGCCCCGGGGGGGGGAGTAATGGCTACACCTTC
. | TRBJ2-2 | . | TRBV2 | CASCRSSTYGELFF | TGTGCCAGCTGTCGGAGTTCCACGTACGGGGAGCTGTTTTTT
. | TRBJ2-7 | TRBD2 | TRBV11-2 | CASSLTSGGVKSYEQYF | TGTGCCAGCAGCCTAACTAGCGGGGGGGTTAAGTCCTACGAGCAGTACTTC
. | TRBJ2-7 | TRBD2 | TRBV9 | CASSVGDSGSYEQYF | TGTGCCAGCAGCGTAGGGGATAGCGGGTCCTACGAGCAGTACTTC
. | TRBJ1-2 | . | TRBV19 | CASSQRGPLGYTF | TGTGCCAGTAGTCAACGGGGGCCCCTGGGCTACACCTTC
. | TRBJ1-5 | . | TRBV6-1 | CASRLGGGNQPQHF | TGTGCCAGCCGCCTTGGTGGGGGCAATCAGCCCCAGCATTTT
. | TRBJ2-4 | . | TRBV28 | CASSLDPSTKNIQYF | TGTGCCAGCAGTTTAGACCCATCTACCAAAAACATTCAGTACTTC
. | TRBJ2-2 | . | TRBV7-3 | CASSYAGTVNTGELFF | TGTGCCAGCAGCTACGCCGGGACGGTGAACACCGGGGAGCTGTTTTTT
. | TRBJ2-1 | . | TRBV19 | CASSFRLSRSYNEQFF | TGTGCCAGTAGCTTTAGGCTATCTCGCTCCTACAATGAGCAGTTCTTC
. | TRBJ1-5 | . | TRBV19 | CASKSGGNQPQHF | TGTGCCAGTAAATCCGGGGGGAATCAGCCCCAGCATTTT